The present TCR beta chain was sequenced within a study of breast tumors, draining lymph nodes, adjacent tissues. Study-level points and caveats: Compared with lymph nodes, tumors were less diverse; compared with nontumor tissue, more.

TCRdb redid the calling of the multiplex PCR reads with MiXCR, one entry per CDR3 protein. In the table there are about 170,000 distinct CDR3 sequences, approximately 30% of which are singletons. There are many counts of this clonotype. Its antigen is currently unknown. Germline CDR1 is MNHNS and CDR2 is SASEGT. The CDR3 runs to 14 residues. Trimming removed 4 bases from V and 4 bases from J, with 13 bases in between. The lymph nodes were axillary draining lymph nodes from breast cancer patients. The source is a female donor with breast cancer. Some clones in this sample may be carry-over from other donors' samples. The chain joins TRBV6-1 to TRBJ1-2; TRBD1 might be the D (5 bases). What was sequenced was axillary lymph node tissue. The CDR3 DNA reads TGTGCCAGCAGTGTTGGGGGAAATGGCTATGGCTACACCTTC. It translates to CASSVGGNGYGYTF.